This TCR beta chain was obtained from a study of blood T cell repertoires in COVID-19. Overall study context: In each case, the material was cDNA or gDNA derived from T cells, B-cell-depleted T cells, or PBMCs.

CDR3 length equals 15 residues. Germline trimming cut 2 bases from V and 5 bases from J; bases unmatched to any gene: 7. Per germline, CDR1 SGHTA and CDR2 FQGNSA. As handled by the study authors: Amplification of reference gene primers provided the estimated nucleated cell counts. Data came from immunoSEQ multiplex PCR; TCRdb stores just in-frame clones and leaves some out. Clonal size and the V and J genes are those of that table, whereas D and trimming came from the DNA. The table lists 250,000 or so clones, approximately 81% of them singletons. Participant reports of clinical history set cohort assignment. People in the exposed group encountered a COVID-19 case within 2 weeks before entering the study.

The source material was PBMCs or T cells enriched from blood (not recorded which). The chain links TRBV7-2 to TRBJ1-2, with TRBD1 identical over 8 bases. The receptor was isolated from a woman aged 50 to 65 who had been exposed to COVID-19. The CDR3 region is CASSLQGASMYGYTF. Here the CDR3 DNA reads TGTGCCAGCAGCTTACAGGGGGCGAGTATGTATGGCTACACCTTC.